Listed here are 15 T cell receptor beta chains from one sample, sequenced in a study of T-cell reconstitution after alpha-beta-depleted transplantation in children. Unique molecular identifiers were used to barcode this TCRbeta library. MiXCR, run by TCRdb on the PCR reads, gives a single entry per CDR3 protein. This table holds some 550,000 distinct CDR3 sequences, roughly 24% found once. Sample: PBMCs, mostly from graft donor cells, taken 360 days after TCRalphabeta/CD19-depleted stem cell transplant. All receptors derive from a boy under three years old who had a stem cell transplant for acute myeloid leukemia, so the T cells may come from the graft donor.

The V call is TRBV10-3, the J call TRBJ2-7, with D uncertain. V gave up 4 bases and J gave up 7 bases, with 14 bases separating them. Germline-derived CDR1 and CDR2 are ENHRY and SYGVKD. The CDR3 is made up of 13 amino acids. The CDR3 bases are TGTGCCATCAGTGGGAGCCTCCTAGAAGAGCAGTACGTC. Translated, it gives CAISGSLLEEQYV.

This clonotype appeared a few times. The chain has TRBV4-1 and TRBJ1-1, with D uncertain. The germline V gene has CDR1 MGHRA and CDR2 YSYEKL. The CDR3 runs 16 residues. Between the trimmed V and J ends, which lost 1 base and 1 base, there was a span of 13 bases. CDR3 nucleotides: TGCGCCAGCAGCCAAGTTGAATTAGGCGGGAACACTGAAGCTTTCTTT. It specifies CASSQVELGGNTEAFF.

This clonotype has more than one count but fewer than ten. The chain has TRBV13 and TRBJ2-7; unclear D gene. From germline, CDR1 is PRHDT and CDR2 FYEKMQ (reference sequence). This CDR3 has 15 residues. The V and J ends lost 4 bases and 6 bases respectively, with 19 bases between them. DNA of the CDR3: TGTGCCAGCAGCTCCATAAACCCGACGTGGGGCGAGCAGTACTTC. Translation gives CASSSINPTWGEQYF. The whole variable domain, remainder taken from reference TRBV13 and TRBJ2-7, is AAGVIQSPRHLIKEKRETATLKCYPIPRHDTVYWYQQGPGQDPQFLISFYEKMQSDKGSIPDRFSAQQFSDYHSELNMSSLELGDSALYFCASSSINPTWGEQYFGPGTRLTVT.

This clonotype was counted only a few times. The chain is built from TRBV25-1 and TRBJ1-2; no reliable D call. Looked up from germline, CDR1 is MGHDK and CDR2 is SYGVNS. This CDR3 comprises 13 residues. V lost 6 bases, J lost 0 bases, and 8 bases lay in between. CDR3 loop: CASRNPANYGYTF. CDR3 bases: TGTGCCAGCAGGAATCCAGCTAACTATGGCTACACCTTC.

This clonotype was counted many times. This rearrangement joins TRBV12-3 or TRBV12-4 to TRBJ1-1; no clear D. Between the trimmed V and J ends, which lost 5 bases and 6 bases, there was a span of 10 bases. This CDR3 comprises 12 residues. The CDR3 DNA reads TGTGCCAGCAGTCCCACGTTTCCTGAAGCTTTCTTT. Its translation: CASSPTFPEAFF.

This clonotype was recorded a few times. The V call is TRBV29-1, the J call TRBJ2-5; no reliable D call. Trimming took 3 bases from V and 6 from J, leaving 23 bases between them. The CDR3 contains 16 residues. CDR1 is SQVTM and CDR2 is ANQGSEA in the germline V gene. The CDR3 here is CSVEGYLDLGLKTQYF. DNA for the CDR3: TGCAGCGTTGAGGGCTACCTGGACCTAGGGTTGAAGACCCAGTACTTC.

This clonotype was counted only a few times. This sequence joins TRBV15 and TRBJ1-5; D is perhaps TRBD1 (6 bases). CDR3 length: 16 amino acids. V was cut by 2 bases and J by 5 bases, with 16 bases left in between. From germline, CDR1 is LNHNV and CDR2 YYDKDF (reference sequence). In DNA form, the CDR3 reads TGTGCCACCAGCAGACGGGTTACAGGGAGGGATCAGCCCCAGCATTTT. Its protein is CATSRRVTGRDQPQHF.

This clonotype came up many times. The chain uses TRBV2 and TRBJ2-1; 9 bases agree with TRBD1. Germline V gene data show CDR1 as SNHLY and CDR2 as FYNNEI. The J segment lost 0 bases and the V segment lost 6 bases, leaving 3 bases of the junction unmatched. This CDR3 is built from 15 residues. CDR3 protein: CASRAGQGSYNEQFF. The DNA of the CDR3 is TGTGCCAGCAGGGCGGGACAGGGCTCCTACAATGAGCAGTTCTTC.

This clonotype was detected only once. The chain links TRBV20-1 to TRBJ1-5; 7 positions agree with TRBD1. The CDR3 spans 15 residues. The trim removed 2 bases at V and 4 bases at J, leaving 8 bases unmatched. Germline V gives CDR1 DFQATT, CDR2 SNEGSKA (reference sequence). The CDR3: CSARSAGTENQPQHF. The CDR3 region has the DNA TGCAGTGCTAGATCGGCCGGGACAGAGAATCAGCCCCAGCATTTT.

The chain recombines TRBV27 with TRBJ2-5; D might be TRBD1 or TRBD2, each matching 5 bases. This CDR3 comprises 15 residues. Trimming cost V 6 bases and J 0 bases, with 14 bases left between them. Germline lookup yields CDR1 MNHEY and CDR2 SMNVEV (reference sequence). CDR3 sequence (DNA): TGTGCCAGCAGCAAAGAGGGGCTCAACCAAGAGACCCAGTACTTC. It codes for CASSKEGLNQETQYF.

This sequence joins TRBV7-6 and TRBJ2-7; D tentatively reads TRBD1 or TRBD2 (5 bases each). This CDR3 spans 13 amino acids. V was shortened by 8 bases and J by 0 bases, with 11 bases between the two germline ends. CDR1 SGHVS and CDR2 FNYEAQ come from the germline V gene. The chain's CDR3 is CASSGTSSYEQYF. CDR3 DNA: TGTGCCAGCTCCGGGACGAGCTCCTACGAGCAGTACTTC.

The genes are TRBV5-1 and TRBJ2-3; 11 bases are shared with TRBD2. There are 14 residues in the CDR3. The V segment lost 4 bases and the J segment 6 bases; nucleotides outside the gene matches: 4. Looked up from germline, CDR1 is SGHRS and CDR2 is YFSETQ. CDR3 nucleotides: TGCGCCAGCAGCCTAGCGGGGGGTGTCGATACGCAGTATTTT. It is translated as CASSLAGGVDTQYF.

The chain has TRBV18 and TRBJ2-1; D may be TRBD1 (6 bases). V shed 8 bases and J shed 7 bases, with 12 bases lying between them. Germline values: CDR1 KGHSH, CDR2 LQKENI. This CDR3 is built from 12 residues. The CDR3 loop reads CASLIQGNEQFF. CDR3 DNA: TGTGCCAGCCTCATACAGGGAAATGAGCAGTTCTTC.

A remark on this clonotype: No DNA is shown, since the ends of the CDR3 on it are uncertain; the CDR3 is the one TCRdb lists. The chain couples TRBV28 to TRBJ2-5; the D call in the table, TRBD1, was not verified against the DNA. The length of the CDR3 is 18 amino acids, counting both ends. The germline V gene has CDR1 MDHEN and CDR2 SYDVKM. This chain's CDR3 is CASILGRFGAGSQETQYF.

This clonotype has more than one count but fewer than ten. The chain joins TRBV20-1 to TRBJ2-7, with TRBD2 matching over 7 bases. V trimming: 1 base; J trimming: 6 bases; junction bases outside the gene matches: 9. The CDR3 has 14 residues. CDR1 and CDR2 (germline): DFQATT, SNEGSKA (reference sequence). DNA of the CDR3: TGCAGTGCTAGAGCTCCCTCGGGGGGAGTCGAGCAGTACTTC. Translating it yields CSARAPSGGVEQYF.